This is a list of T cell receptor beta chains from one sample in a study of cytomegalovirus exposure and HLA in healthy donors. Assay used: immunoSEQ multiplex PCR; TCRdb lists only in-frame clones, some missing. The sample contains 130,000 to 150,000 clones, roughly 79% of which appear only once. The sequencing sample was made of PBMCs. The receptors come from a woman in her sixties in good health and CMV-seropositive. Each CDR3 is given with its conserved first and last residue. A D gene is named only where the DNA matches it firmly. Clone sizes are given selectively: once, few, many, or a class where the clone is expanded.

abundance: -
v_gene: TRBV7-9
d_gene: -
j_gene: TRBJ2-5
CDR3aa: CASSFPPYQETQYF
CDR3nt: TGTGCCAGCAGCTTCCCCCCGTACCAAGAGACCCAGTACTTC

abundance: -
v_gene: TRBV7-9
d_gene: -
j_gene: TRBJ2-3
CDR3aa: CASSSGYTDTQYF
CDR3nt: TGTGCCAGCAGCTCGGGGTACACAGATACGCAGTATTTT

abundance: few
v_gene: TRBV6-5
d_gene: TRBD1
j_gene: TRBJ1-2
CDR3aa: CASSPGLAGGYGYTF
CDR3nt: TGTGCCAGCAGCCCCGGACTGGCAGGGGGCTATGGCTACACCTTC

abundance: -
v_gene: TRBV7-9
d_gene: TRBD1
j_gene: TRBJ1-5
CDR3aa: CASTSGQGAVQPQHF
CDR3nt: TGTGCCAGCACCAGCGGACAGGGGGCTGTCCAGCCCCAGCATTTT

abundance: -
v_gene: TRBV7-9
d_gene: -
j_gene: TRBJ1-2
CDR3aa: CASSWLGDTNGYTF
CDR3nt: TGTGCCAGCAGCTGGTTGGGAGACACGAATGGCTACACCTTC

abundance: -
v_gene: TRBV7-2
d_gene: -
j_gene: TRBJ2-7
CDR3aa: CASSLGQNPYEQYF
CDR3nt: TGTGCCAGCAGCTTAGGGCAGAACCCCTACGAGCAGTACTTC

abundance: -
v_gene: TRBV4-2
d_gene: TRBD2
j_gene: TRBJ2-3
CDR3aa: CASSLRLAGDTTDTQYF
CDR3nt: TGTGCCAGCAGCCTTCGACTAGCGGGAGATACGACAGATACGCAGTATTTT

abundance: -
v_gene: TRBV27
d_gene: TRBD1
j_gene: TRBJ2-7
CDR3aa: CASSPGTGNYEQYF
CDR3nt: TGTGCCAGCAGTCCTGGGACAGGCAACTACGAGCAGTACTTC

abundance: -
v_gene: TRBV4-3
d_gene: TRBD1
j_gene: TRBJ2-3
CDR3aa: CASSHTGGGTDTQYF
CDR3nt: TGCGCCAGCAGCCACACAGGGGGTGGGACAGATACGCAGTATTTT

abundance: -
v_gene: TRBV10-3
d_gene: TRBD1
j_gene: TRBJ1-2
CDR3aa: CAISATGTNYGYTF
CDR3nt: TGTGCCATCAGTGCGACAGGGACAAACTATGGCTACACCTTC

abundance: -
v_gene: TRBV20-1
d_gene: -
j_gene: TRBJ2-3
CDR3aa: CSARTVDTQYF
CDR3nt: TGCAGTGCCCGGACAGTAGATACGCAGTATTTT

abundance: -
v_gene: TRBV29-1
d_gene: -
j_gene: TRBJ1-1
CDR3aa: CSAAQGPEAFF
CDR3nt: TGCAGCGCAGCTCAGGGCCCCGAAGCTTTCTTT

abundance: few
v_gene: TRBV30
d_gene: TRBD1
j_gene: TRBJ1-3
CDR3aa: CAWRAGGQGSSGNTIYF
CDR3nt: TGTGCCTGGAGGGCCGGAGGACAGGGGAGCTCTGGAAACACCATATATTTT

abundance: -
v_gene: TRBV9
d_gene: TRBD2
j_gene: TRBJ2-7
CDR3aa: CASSEDGGGSYEQYF
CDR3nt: TGTGCCAGCAGCGAGGATGGGGGGGGTTCCTACGAGCAGTACTTC

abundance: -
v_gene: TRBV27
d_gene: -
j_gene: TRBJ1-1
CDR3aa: CASRPRPQAGNTEAFF
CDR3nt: TGTGCCAGCAGGCCCCGCCCTCAGGCGGGTAACACTGAAGCTTTCTTT

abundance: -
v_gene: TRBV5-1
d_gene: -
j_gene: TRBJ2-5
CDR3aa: CASSSGLNEETQYF
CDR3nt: TGCGCCAGCAGCTCCGGACTCAACGAAGAGACCCAGTACTTC

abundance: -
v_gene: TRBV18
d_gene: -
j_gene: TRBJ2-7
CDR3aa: CASSPQEYEQYF
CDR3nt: TGTGCCAGCTCACCACAGGAGTACGAGCAGTACTTC

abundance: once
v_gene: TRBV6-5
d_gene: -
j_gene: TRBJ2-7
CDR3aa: CASSYQGWSYEQYF
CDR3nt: TGTGCCAGCAGTTACCAGGGATGGTCCTACGAGCAGTACTTC

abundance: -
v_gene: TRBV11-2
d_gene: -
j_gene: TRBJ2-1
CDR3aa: CASGVTSGTYNEQFF
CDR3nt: TGTGCCAGCGGAGTTACTTCCGGGACCTACAATGAGCAGTTCTTC

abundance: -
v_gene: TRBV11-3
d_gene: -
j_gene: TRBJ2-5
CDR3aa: CASSLEIPRETQYF
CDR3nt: TGTGCCAGCAGCTTAGAAATTCCTCGGGAGACCCAGTACTTC

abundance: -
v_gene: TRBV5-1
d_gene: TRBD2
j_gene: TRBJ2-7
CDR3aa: CASSYGLAGTYEQYF
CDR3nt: TGCGCCAGCAGCTATGGACTAGCGGGGACCTACGAGCAGTACTTC

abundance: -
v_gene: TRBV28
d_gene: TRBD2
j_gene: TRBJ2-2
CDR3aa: CASSPLGLAETGELFF
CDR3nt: TGTGCCAGCAGTCCACTTGGACTAGCTGAGACCGGGGAGCTGTTTTTT

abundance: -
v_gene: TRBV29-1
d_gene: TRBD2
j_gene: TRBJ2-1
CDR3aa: CSVLSGGAYNEQFF
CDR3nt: TGCAGCGTCCTTAGCGGGGGGGCCTACAATGAGCAGTTCTTC

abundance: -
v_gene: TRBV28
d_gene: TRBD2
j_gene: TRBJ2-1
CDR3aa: CASSSVLAGELNNEQFF
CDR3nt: TGTGCCAGCAGTTCCGTTCTAGCGGGAGAGTTAAACAATGAGCAGTTCTTC

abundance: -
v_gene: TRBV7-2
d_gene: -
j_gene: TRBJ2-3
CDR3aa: CASLRDFGTDTQYF
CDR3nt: TGTGCTTCCCTCCGGGACTTCGGCACAGATACGCAGTATTTT

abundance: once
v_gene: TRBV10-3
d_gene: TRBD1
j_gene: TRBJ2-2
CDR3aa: CAISEGTGGANTGELFF
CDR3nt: TGTGCCATCAGTGAGGGGACAGGGGGCGCGAACACCGGGGAGCTGTTTTTT

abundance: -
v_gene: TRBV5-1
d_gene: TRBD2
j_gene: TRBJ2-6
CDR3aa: CASSHWGGMGSGANVLTF
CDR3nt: TGCGCCAGCAGCCACTGGGGGGGGATGGGCTCTGGGGCCAACGTCCTGACTTTC

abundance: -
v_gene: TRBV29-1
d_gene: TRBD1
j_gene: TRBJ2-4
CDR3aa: CRPPPSGQGDYLAKNIQYF
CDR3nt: TGCAGGCCCCCCCCCAGCGGACAGGGAGATTATCTAGCCAAAAACATTCAGTACTTC

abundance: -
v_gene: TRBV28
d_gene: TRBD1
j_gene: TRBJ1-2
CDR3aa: CASRPGTGHGYTF
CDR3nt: TGTGCCAGCAGACCCGGGACAGGGCATGGCTACACCTTC

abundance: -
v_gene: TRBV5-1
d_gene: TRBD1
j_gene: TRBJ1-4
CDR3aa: CASSPGTVRTNEKLFF
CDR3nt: TGCGCCAGCAGCCCCGGGACAGTTCGGACTAATGAAAAACTGTTTTTT

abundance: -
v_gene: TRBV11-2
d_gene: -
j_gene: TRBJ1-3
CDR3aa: CASSLGPGNTIYF
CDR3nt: TGTGCCAGCAGCCTTGGGCCTGGAAACACCATATATTTT

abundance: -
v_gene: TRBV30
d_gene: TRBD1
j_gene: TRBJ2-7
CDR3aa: CAWSRRTGEYEQYF
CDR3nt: TGTGCCTGGAGCCGCCGGACAGGGGAGTACGAGCAGTACTTC

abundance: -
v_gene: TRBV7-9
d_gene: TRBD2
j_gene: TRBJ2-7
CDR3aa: CASSPGTSGTPGADEQYF
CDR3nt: TGTGCCAGCAGCCCCGGGACTAGCGGGACGCCCGGAGCCGACGAGCAGTACTTC

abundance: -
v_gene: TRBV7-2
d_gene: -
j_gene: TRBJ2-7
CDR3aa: CASSSSGSYEQYF
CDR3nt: TGTGCCAGCAGCTCATCGGGGTCCTACGAGCAGTACTTC

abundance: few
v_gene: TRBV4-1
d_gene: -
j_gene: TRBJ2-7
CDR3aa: CASSQDQGTPSYEQYF
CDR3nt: TGCGCCAGCAGCCAAGATCAGGGGACGCCTTCCTACGAGCAGTACTTC

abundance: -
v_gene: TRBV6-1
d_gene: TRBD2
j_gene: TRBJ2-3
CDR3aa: CASSQGRGGTDTQYF
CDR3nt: TGTGCCAGCAGTCAGGGTCGGGGAGGGACAGATACGCAGTATTTT

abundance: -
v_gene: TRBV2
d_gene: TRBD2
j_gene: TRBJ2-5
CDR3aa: CASSRLAGREETQYF
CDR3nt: TGTGCCAGCTCCAGACTAGCGGGGAGGGAAGAGACCCAGTACTTC

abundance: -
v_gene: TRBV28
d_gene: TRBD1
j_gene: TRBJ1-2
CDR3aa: CASRFRDSPSSGYTF
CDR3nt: TGTGCCAGCAGGTTCCGGGACAGCCCATCCTCGGGCTACACCTTC

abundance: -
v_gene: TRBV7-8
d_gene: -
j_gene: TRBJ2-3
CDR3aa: CASSPQRSTDTQYF
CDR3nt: TGTGCCAGCAGCCCCCAGCGGAGCACAGATACGCAGTATTTT

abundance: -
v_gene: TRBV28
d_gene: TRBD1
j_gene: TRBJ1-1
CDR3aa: CASNPPGQGFVEAFF
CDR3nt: TGTGCCAGCAACCCCCCGGGACAGGGATTTGTTGAAGCTTTCTTT

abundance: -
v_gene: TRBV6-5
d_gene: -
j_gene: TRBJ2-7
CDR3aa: CATSWGDSYEQYF
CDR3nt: TGTGCCACCTCATGGGGAGACTCCTACGAGCAGTACTTC

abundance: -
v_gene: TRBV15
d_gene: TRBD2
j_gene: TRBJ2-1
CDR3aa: CATSRTSGGSYNEQFF
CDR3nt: TGTGCCACCAGCCGGACTAGCGGGGGGTCCTACAATGAGCAGTTCTTC

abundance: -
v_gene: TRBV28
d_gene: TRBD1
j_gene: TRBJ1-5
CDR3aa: CASSLRTGGNQPQHF
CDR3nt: TGTGCCAGCAGTTTGAGGACAGGGGGGAATCAGCCCCAGCATTTT

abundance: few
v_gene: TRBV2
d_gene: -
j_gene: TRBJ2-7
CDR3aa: CASSEISTSYSEQYF
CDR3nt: TGTGCCAGCAGTGAAATAAGCACTTCCTATTCCGAGCAGTACTTC

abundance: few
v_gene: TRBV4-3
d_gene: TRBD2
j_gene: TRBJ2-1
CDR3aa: CASSQDGLAGPYNEQFF
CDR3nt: TGCGCCAGCAGCCAAGATGGCCTAGCGGGACCTTACAATGAGCAGTTCTTC

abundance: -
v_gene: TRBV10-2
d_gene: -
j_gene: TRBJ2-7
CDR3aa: CASSESKYTRTVPYEQYF
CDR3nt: TGCGCCAGCAGTGAGTCGAAGTATACAAGGACAGTGCCCTACGAGCAGTACTTC

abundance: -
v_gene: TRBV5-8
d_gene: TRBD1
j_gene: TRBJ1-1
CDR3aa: CASSLPVGTGGMNTEAFF
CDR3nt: TGTGCCAGCAGCTTGCCAGTAGGGACAGGGGGTATGAACACTGAAGCTTTCTTT

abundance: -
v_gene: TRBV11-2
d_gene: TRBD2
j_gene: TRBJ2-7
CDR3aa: CASSSGRYEQYF
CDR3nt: TGTGCCAGCAGTAGCGGGAGGTACGAGCAGTACTTC

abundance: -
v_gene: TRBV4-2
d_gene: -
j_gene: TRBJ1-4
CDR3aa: CASSQDTAREKLFF
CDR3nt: TGTGCCAGCAGCCAAGATACGGCGAGGGAAAAACTGTTTTTT

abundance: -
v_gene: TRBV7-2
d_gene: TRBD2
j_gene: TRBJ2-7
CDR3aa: CASSTGLAGVYEQYF
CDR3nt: TGTGCCAGCAGCACGGGACTAGCGGGAGTCTACGAGCAGTACTTC

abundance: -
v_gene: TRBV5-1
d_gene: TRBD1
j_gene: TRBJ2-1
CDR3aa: CASSSLQGGLDNEQFF
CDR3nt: TGCGCCAGCAGCTCCCTACAGGGGGGTTTGGACAATGAGCAGTTCTTC

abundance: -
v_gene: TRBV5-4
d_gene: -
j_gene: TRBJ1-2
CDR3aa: CASSFGLSYTF
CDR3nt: TGTGCCAGCAGCTTCGGTTTGAGCTACACCTTC

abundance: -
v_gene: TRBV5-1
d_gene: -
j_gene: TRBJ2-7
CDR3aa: CASRNSGVSYEQYF
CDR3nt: TGCGCCAGCAGAAATAGCGGAGTCTCCTACGAGCAGTACTTC

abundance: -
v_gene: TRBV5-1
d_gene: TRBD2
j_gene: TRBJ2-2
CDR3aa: CASSGLADPGELFF
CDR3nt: TGCGCCAGCTCCGGACTAGCGGACCCCGGGGAGCTGTTTTTT

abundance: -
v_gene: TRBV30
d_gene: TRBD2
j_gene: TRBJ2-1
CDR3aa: CAWSGLSSGRGEQFF
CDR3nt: TGTGCCTGGAGTGGCTTGTCTAGCGGGAGGGGAGAGCAGTTCTTC

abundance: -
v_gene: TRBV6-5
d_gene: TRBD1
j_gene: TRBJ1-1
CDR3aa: CASSYSRGEAFF
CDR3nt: TGTGCCAGCAGTTACTCCAGGGGGGAAGCTTTCTTT

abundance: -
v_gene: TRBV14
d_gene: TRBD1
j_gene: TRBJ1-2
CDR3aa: CASSWTGGSTSPSGYTF
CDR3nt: TGTGCCAGCAGCTGGACAGGGGGCTCGACCTCTCCTAGTGGCTACACCTTC

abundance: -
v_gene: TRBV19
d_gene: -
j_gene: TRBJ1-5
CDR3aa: CASSLTGDRYQPQHF
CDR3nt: TGTGCCAGTAGTCTAACAGGTGATCGGTATCAGCCCCAGCATTTT

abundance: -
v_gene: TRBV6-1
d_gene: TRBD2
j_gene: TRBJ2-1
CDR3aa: CASRRLAEYNEQFF
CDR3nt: TGTGCCAGCAGGCGCCTAGCGGAGTACAATGAGCAGTTCTTC